The entry below gives a single T cell receptor (beta chain) sequence along with its context. Generated by immunoSEQ multiplex PCR, the TCRdb table keeps only in-frame clones and is missing some. Among 75,000 to 90,000 clones listed, 93% were seen once. The CDR3 loop spans 15 amino acids. Germline assignment: CDR1 SGHTA and CDR2 FQGTGA. The junction had 4 bases not matched to a gene; V was cut back by 0 bases and J by 3 bases. The data stem from a study of technical replicates of blood from a few donors. The chain is built from TRBV7-3 and TRBJ2-7; 8 bases are a match to TRBD1. The TCR was taken from a human donor in good health. The sample was T cells isolated from PBMCs. CDR3 region: CASSLTGQGGYEQYF. For the CDR3, the DNA is TGTGCCAGCAGCTTAACAGGACAGGGCGGCTACGAGCAGTACTTC.